Below are 22 T cell receptor beta chains sequenced from a single sample in a study of T cell responses to AZD1222 COVID-19 vaccine. Using immunoSEQ multiplex PCR, the repertoire was profiled, and TCRdb retains in-frame clones only, with some absent. In the table there are about 180,000 clones, 85% to 90% of which are singletons. Sequences were derived from peripheral blood, sampled 28 days after the second dose of the MenACWY control vaccine. The origin of the receptors is an adult who received the MenACWY meningococcal vaccine as a control.

CDR3 nucleotide sequence: TGTGCCACCAGCCCTCAGGGGTATGGCTACACCTTC. As protein: CATSPQGYGYTF. The J gene is TRBJ1-2, the V gene TRBV24-1; TRBD1 is a possible D gene (6 bases). V was cut by 7 bases and J by 5 bases, with 10 bases left in between. CDR1 is KGHDR, CDR2 SFDVKD, per germline. The CDR3 is 12 amino acids.

This chain joins TRBV6-6 and TRBJ2-7; TRBD1 matches at 9 bases. V lost 3 bases to trimming and J lost 0 bases; unmatched junction nucleotides: 6. The CDR3 loop spans 16 amino acids. CDR1 and CDR2 from the germline V gene are MNHNY and SVGAGI (reference sequence). The CDR3 loop is CASSYSRDRVSYEQYF. CDR3 DNA sequence: TGTGCCAGCAGTTATTCCCGGGACAGGGTCTCCTACGAGCAGTACTTC.

This CDR3 reads CASTIEQGHGTEAFF. In DNA form, the CDR3 reads TGTGCCAGCACCATTGAACAGGGGCATGGGACTGAAGCTTTCTTT. The chain has TRBV6-5 and TRBJ1-1, with 7 bases identical to TRBD1. V lost 7 bases to trimming and J lost 5 bases; unmatched junction nucleotides: 13. The CDR3 is 15 residues long. Germline V gene sequence: CDR1 MNHEY, CDR2 SVGAGI.

In its sample, this clone ranks as medium-sized. The chain carries TRBV4-3 and TRBJ2-1; no clear D. Germline-derived CDR1 and CDR2 are LGHNA and YSLEER. The CDR3 covers 17 residues. The ends were cut back, 0 bases at V and 0 bases at J, with 12 bases in the middle. CDR3 sequence (DNA): TGCGCCAGCAGCCAAGAGGGCCCGTGGAGCTCCTACAATGAGCAGTTCTTC. Its translation: CASSQEGPWSSYNEQFF.

V usage is TRBV18 and J usage is TRBJ2-5; a weak D match, TRBD1 (6 bases). The germline V gene has CDR1 KGHSH and CDR2 LQKENI. The CDR3 is 15 amino acids. Trimming left V 2 bases short and J 2 bases short, with 12 bases between. The CDR3 coding sequence is TGTGCCAGCTCACCAGTAGGGACATATCAAGAGACCCAGTACTTC. It is translated as CASSPVGTYQETQYF. The full variable domain, rest sourced from reference TRBV18 and TRBJ2-5, is NAGVMQNPRHLVRRRGQEARLRCSPMKGHSHVYWYRQLPEEGLKFMVYLQKENIIDESGMPKERFSAEFPKEGPSILRIQQVVRGDSAAYFCASSPVGTYQETQYFGPGTRLLVL.

V and J are TRBV7-9 and TRBJ2-7; 12 bases are a match to TRBD1. Trimming took 5 bases from V and 12 from J; bases not matched to a gene: 5. Germline V gene lookup returns CDR1 SEHNR and CDR2 FQNEAQ (reference sequence). This CDR3 region has 12 residues. In nucleotides, the CDR3 is TGTGCCAGCAGCCTAGGGACAGGGGGCCCGTACTTC. Protein: CASSLGTGGPYF.

The chain combines TRBV4-2 with TRBJ1-4; a weak D match, TRBD1 (5 bases). Germline loops: CDR1 LGHNA, CDR2 YNFKEQ. The CDR3 consists of 14 residues. The germline V and J ends were trimmed by 3 bases and 0 bases, with 5 bases remaining between them. The CDR3 nucleotides are TGTGCCAGCAGCCAGGGGGCAACTAATGAAAAACTGTTTTTT. As protein: CASSQGATNEKLFF.

The chain joins TRBV10-1 to TRBJ1-1, with D unclear. V was shortened by 4 bases and J by 5 bases, with 11 bases between the two germline ends. In germline, CDR1 is WNHNN, CDR2 SYGVQD (reference sequence). This CDR3 is built from 13 residues. The CDR3 sequence: CASSGTEWTEAFF. The CDR3 DNA follows: TGCGCCAGCAGTGGAACAGAATGGACTGAAGCTTTCTTT.

This chain joins TRBV29-1 and TRBJ1-4, with D hard to call. V lost 4 bases to trimming and J lost 0 bases, with 9 bases between them. This CDR3 comprises 14 residues. Germline V lookup: CDR1 SQVTM, CDR2 ANQGSEA. The CDR3 coding sequence is TGCAGCGTTGTCACAGTTGCAACTAATGAAAAACTGTTTTTT. Protein: CSVVTVATNEKLFF.

The J gene is TRBJ1-1, the V gene TRBV7-2; D might be TRBD1 (6 bases). Germline V lookup: CDR1 SGHTA, CDR2 FQGNSA. CDR3 size: 14 residues. Between the trimmed V and J ends, which lost 5 bases and 1 base, there was a span of 11 bases. CDR3 loop: CASSPQTGNTEAFF. The DNA of the CDR3 is TGTGCCAGCAGCCCACAGACAGGGAACACTGAAGCTTTCTTT.

The chain is built from TRBV2 and TRBJ2-2; the D is unclear. The ends were cut back, 5 bases at V and 3 bases at J, with 13 bases in the middle. The CDR3 sequence is 15 residues long. CDR1 and CDR2 (germline): SNHLY, FYNNEI. The CDR3 sequence: CASSWDRPDTGELFF. The CDR3 DNA sequence: TGTGCCAGCAGTTGGGATCGCCCGGACACCGGGGAGCTGTTTTTT.

The CDR3 loop reads CASSNGVAGANVLTF. DNA of the CDR3: TGTGCCAGCTCGAACGGGGTAGCAGGGGCCAACGTCCTGACTTTC. V is TRBV18 and J is TRBJ2-6, with D possibly being TRBD2 (5 bases). Germline CDR1 reads KGHSH; CDR2 reads LQKENI. The CDR3 is 15 residues long. V lost 6 bases to trimming and J lost 4 bases, with 13 bases between them.

The rearrangement links TRBV10-3 to TRBJ2-5, with TRBD2 matching 9 bases. With 8 bases clipped from V and 5 bases from J, the junction kept 9 bases outside the gene matches. The germline V gene encodes CDR1 ENHRY and CDR2 SYGVKD. The CDR3 sequence is 14 residues long. The CDR3 DNA reads TGTGCCATCTCGATAGCGGGAGTGGAGGAGACCCAGTACTTC. Protein product: CAISIAGVEETQYF.

The chain employs TRBV3-1 (or the pseudogene TRBV3-2) and TRBJ1-5; 7 bases match TRBD1. Losses at the gene ends were 5 bases for V and 5 bases for J; bases not matched to a gene: 6. The length of the CDR3 is 14 residues. The germline CDR1 and CDR2 sequences are LGHDT and YNNKEL (reference sequence). Here the CDR3 reads CASSKRTGDQPQHF. For the CDR3, the DNA is TGTGCCAGCAGCAAACGTACAGGGGATCAGCCCCAGCATTTT.

This chain connects TRBV6-5 to TRBJ2-1, with 10 bases fitting TRBD2. The germline V gene has CDR1 MNHEY and CDR2 SVGAGI. This CDR3 has 15 residues. The trim removed 10 bases at V and 3 bases at J, leaving 9 bases unmatched. The CDR3 sequence is CATLEVAGGYNEQFF. For the CDR3, the DNA is TGTGCCACTCTCGAGGTAGCGGGAGGCTACAATGAGCAGTTCTTC.

This clone showed up just once. This rearrangement joins TRBV27 to TRBJ1-5; possible D gene TRBD1, 5 bases. Germline loops: CDR1 MNHEY, CDR2 SMNVEV (reference sequence). The V gene lost 2 bases and the J gene lost 9 bases, with 17 bases spanning the gap. The CDR3 covers 15 residues. CDR3 amino acids: CASSLLGTLSGPQHF. CDR3 coding DNA: TGTGCCAGCAGTTTACTAGGGACGCTCTCCGGGCCCCAGCATTTT.

The chain has TRBV19 and TRBJ2-7; D is perhaps TRBD1 or TRBD2 (5 bases each). CDR3 length: 12 amino acids. V lost 8 bases, J lost 8 bases, and 16 bases lay in between. Germline-derived CDR1 and CDR2 are LNHDA and SQIVND (reference sequence). The CDR3 DNA reads as TGTGCCAGTGCCCAGGACTGGGGGAAGCAGTACTTC. Translated, it gives CASAQDWGKQYF. The full variable domain, its missing parts supplied by reference TRBV19 and TRBJ2-7, is DGGITQSPKYLFRKEGQNVTLSCEQNLNHDAMYWYRQDPGQGLRLIYYSQIVNDFQKGDIAEGYSVSREKKESFPLTVTSAQKNPTAFYLCASAQDWGKQYFGPGTRLTVT.

The chain recombines TRBV28 with TRBJ1-1; 10 bases agree with TRBD1. This CDR3 spans 15 amino acids. Germline trimming cut 8 bases from V and 0 bases from J; bases unmatched to any gene: 6. Looked up from germline, CDR1 is MDHEN and CDR2 is SYDVKM. The CDR3 DNA reads as TGTGCCAGCTTAAGGACAGGGGGTGTGAACACTGAAGCTTTCTTT. Its protein product is CASLRTGGVNTEAFF.

The genes are TRBV3-1 (or the pseudogene TRBV3-2) and TRBJ1-1; no clear D gene. CDR3 length: 11 amino acids. Germline V gives CDR1 LGHDT, CDR2 YNNKEL (reference sequence). The germline V and J ends were trimmed by 6 bases and 7 bases, with 9 bases remaining between them. The CDR3: CASSQDGEAFF. The CDR3 nucleotides read TGTGCCAGCAGTCAGGACGGTGAAGCTTTCTTT.

The chain is built from TRBV20-1 and TRBJ1-5; 7 bases are shared with TRBD1. From germline, CDR1 is DFQATT and CDR2 SNEGSKA (reference sequence). Trimming cost V 3 bases and J 1 base; bases outside gene matches: 12. The CDR3 has 17 residues. CDR3: CSASSGQPPESNQPQHF. CDR3 nucleotides: TGCAGTGCTAGTTCGGGACAGCCACCAGAAAGCAATCAGCCCCAGCATTTT.

The CDR3 DNA reads TGTGCCAGCAGCTCCCAGGGTGGTAGAGAAAAACTGTTTTTT. Protein: CASSSQGGREKLFF. The chain joins TRBV7-2 to TRBJ1-4; possibly TRBD1 for D (5 bases). The CDR3 totals 14 residues. Germline lookup yields CDR1 SGHTA and CDR2 FQGNSA. V was cut by 4 bases and J by 8 bases, with 14 bases left in between.

The rearrangement links TRBV19 to TRBJ1-5; D call uncertain. The CDR3 is made up of 17 amino acids. CDR1 is LNHDA, CDR2 SQIVND, per germline (reference sequence). The V and J ends lost 6 bases and 0 bases respectively, with 18 bases between them. The CDR3: CASSPPLAEYSNQPQHF. The CDR3 DNA reads TGTGCCAGTAGCCCCCCCCTGGCAGAGTATAGCAATCAGCCCCAGCATTTT. Full variable domain (outside the CDR3, taken from reference TRBV19 and TRBJ1-5): DGGITQSPKYLFRKEGQNVTLSCEQNLNHDAMYWYRQDPGQGLRLIYYSQIVNDFQKGDIAEGYSVSREKKESFPLTVTSAQKNPTAFYLCASSPPLAEYSNQPQHFGDGTRLSIL.